Given below is one T cell receptor beta chain in context. Primers: 60 Vbeta forward and 13 Jbeta reverse. Measured with immunoSEQ multiplex PCR; TCRdb has only the in-frame clones, and not every one. The sample carries 130,000 to 150,000 clones, roughly 80% recorded once. The data were obtained in a study of cytomegalovirus exposure and HLA in healthy donors. The CDR3 runs 13 residues. The V gene lost 5 bases and the J gene lost 4 bases, with 8 bases spanning the gap. CDR1 and CDR2 from the germline V gene are MNHNS and SASEGT. The genes are TRBV6-1 and TRBJ2-2, with a weak D call TRBD1 (5 bases). The receptor was isolated from a female donor in good health and CMV-seronegative. Sequenced material: PBMCs. CDR3 bases: TGTGCCAGCAGTCCAGGGTTCACCGGGGAGCTGTTTTTT. It is translated as CASSPGFTGELFF.